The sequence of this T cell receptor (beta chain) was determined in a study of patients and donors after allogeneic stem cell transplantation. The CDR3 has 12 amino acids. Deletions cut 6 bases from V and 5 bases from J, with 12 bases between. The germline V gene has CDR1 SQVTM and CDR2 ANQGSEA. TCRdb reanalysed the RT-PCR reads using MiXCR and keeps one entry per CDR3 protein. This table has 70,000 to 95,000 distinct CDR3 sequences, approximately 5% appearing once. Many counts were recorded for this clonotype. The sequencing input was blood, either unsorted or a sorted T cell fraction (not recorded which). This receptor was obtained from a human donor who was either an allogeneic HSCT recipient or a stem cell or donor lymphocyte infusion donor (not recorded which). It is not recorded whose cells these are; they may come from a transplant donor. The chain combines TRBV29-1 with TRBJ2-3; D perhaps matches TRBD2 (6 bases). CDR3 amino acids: CSVQGGIDTQYF. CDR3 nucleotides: TGCAGCGTCCAGGGAGGTATAGATACGCAGTATTTT.